Listed below are T cell receptor beta chains from one sample, sequenced in a study of spatial heterogeneity in lung cancer. TCRdb re-called the 5' RACE reads with MiXCR, one entry per CDR3 protein. The sample includes around 63,000 distinct CDR3 sequences, around 8.4% of them seen just once. Specimen: PBMCs, collected at surgery. The receptor source for this set is a female donor with early-stage non-small cell lung cancer. Both conserved end residues are part of each CDR3. Fields, in order: J gene, V gene, D gene, clone size, CDR3 DNA, CDR3 protein. The D gene is left open where the match is weak. Clone size is stated in some rows and not others, as once, few, many or a class when expanded.

TRBJ1-4,TRBV5-6,-,many,TGTGCCAGCAGCTATTCAGGGTTCCCGAATGAAAAACTGTTTTTT,CASSYSGFPNEKLFF
TRBJ2-7,TRBV4-2,TRBD2,many,TGTGCCAGCAGCCAGGAATTAACTAGCGGGAGTAACGAGCAGTACTTC,CASSQELTSGSNEQYF
TRBJ2-7,TRBV7-2,TRBD1,-,TGTGCCAGCAGCGCCGACGGGACAGCCCTCGGGGACGAGCAGTACTTC,CASSADGTALGDEQYF
TRBJ1-1,TRBV7-9,-,many,TGTGCCAGCAGCTCTCAGCACGGTGAAGCTTTCTTT,CASSSQHGEAFF
TRBJ1-6,TRBV7-9,-,many,TGTGCCAGCAGCACTGGACAGTACTATAATTCACCCCTCCACTTT,CASSTGQYYNSPLHF
TRBJ1-6,TRBV5-1,TRBD1,-,TGCGCCAGCAGCCCCGAGGACAGGGATAATTCACCCCTCCACTTT,CASSPEDRDNSPLHF
TRBJ2-7,TRBV4-2,TRBD2,few,TGTGCCAGCAGCCAAGGCTCCAGCGGGAACTACGAGCAGTACTTC,CASSQGSSGNYEQYF
TRBJ2-7,TRBV5-1,TRBD1,-,TGCGCCAGCAGCTGGGGACAGGGGGTCGAGCAGTACTTC,CASSWGQGVEQYF
TRBJ1-1,TRBV5-1,-,-,TGCGCCAGCAGCGGTGAGATGAACACTGAAGCTTTCTTT,CASSGEMNTEAFF
TRBJ2-5,TRBV15,TRBD1,few,TGTGCCACCAGCGGCTCGACAGGGGGACAGGAGACCCAGTACTTC,CATSGSTGGQETQYF
TRBJ2-7,TRBV28,-,many,TGTGCCAGCAGGGGGACACCTGGTTACGAGCAGTACTTC,CASRGTPGYEQYF
TRBJ2-5,TRBV5-6,TRBD1,many,TGTGCCAGCAGCTTGAATACAGGGGGCGGCGAGACCCAGTACTTC,CASSLNTGGGETQYF
TRBJ1-2,TRBV20-1,TRBD1,few,TGCAGTGCTAGGGGACAGGGGGCAGACTATGGCTACACCTTC,CSARGQGADYGYTF
TRBJ1-2,TRBV6-2/TRBV6-3,-,many,TGTGCCAGCAGTCCCGGCAGATACTATGGCTACACCTTC,CASSPGRYYGYTF
TRBJ1-2,TRBV28,-,many,TGTGCCAGCAGTATACAGGACTATGGCTACACCTTC,CASSIQDYGYTF
TRBJ2-1,TRBV19,TRBD2,many,TGTGCCAGTAGTATCTGGACTAGCGGGGAAACTAGTGAGCAGTTCTTC,CASSIWTSGETSEQFF
TRBJ2-7,TRBV5-6,TRBD2,-,TGTGCCAGCAGTTCGGTAGGACTAGCGGGTTCGTACTTC,CASSSVGLAGSYF
TRBJ2-3,TRBV5-4,-,-,TGTGCCAGCAGCTTGGTTGAGAGCGGGCAGGAGTATTTT,CASSLVESGQEYF
TRBJ2-7,TRBV7-8,-,-,TGTGCCAGCAGCATCTATGGGATCCCCTACGAGCAGTACTTC,CASSIYGIPYEQYF
TRBJ2-1,TRBV12-3/TRBV12-4,-,many,TGTGCCAGCAGCGGGGGGACAGGTTACAATGAGCAGTTCTTC,CASSGGTGYNEQFF
TRBJ1-5,TRBV6-1,TRBD1,few,TGTGCCAGCAGAGGGGGACAGGGCGACAATCAGCCCCAGCATTTT,CASRGGQGDNQPQHF
TRBJ2-1,TRBV16,-,many,TGTGCCAGCAGCTCAAATAGAGACAATGAGCAGTTCTTC,CASSSNRDNEQFF
TRBJ1-5,TRBV18,-,-,TGTGCCAGCTCACCTCTCAGGGCGGAGATTCAGCCCCAGCATTTT,CASSPLRAEIQPQHF
TRBJ1-6,TRBV6-2/TRBV6-3,-,-,TGTGCCAGCAGCCTCGAGACCTATAATTCACCCCTCCACTTT,CASSLETYNSPLHF
TRBJ2-1,TRBV7-2,-,many,TGTGCCAGCAGGGAGGGACAGTCTAACTCCTACAATGAGCAGTTCTTC,CASREGQSNSYNEQFF
TRBJ1-5,TRBV20-1,-,few,TGCAGTGCTAGAGGTCCGGGAAATCAGCCCCAGCATTTT,CSARGPGNQPQHF
TRBJ2-7,TRBV5-1,TRBD2,many,TGCGCCAGCAGCGCGGGAGGCCCCGGCCCCTACGAGCAGTACTTC,CASSAGGPGPYEQYF
TRBJ2-5,TRBV3-1,-,many,TGTGCCAGCAGCCAAACCCTTGGGGGAGAGACCCAGTACTTC,CASSQTLGGETQYF
TRBJ2-1,TRBV11-2,TRBD2,-,TGTGCCAGCAGCTTAGATGGACTAGCGCACAATGAGCAGTTCTTC,CASSLDGLAHNEQFF
TRBJ1-6,TRBV28,-,many,TGTGCCAGCAGTTTATCTAATTCACCCCTCCACTTT,CASSLSNSPLHF
TRBJ1-1,TRBV6-1,-,-,TGTGCCAGCAGTGCTGTCCAAGCTGAAGCTTTCTTT,CASSAVQAEAFF
TRBJ1-4,TRBV28,-,-,TGTGCCGGCATCCCTCGGGGGATTTGGGAAAAACTGTTTTTT,CAGIPRGIWEKLFF
TRBJ2-1,TRBV27,-,many,TGTGCCAGCAGTTGGAAGGGCGAGCAGTTCTTC,CASSWKGEQFF
TRBJ1-5,TRBV4-2,-,-,TGTGCCAGCAGCCAAGATCTGGCCAGGTCGAGCAATCAGCCCCAGCATTTT,CASSQDLARSSNQPQHF
TRBJ2-2,TRBV24-1,-,-,TGTGCCACCAGTCATACTAGGGGTGCGAACACCGGGGAGCTGTTTTTT,CATSHTRGANTGELFF
TRBJ1-5,TRBV6-5,TRBD1,-,TGTGCCAGCAGATCGGACCCGGGACAGGGAGGTCATCAGCCCCAGCATTTT,CASRSDPGQGGHQPQHF
TRBJ2-1,TRBV10-3,TRBD2,few,TGTGCCATCAGCGATGAGCGGGACGACAATGAGCAGTTCTTC,CAISDERDDNEQFF
TRBJ1-1,TRBV29-1,TRBD1,few,TGCAGCGTGTCGGCGGGGACAGCGAACACTGAAGCTTTCTTT,CSVSAGTANTEAFF
TRBJ1-6,TRBV3-1,-,-,TGTGCCAGCAGCCAAGGGGAGGGGTATAATTCACCCCTCCACTTT,CASSQGEGYNSPLHF
TRBJ2-1,TRBV6-5,TRBD2,many,TGTGCCAGCAGACTGGGACTAGCGGGAGACCAGTTCTTC,CASRLGLAGDQFF
TRBJ1-6,TRBV9,TRBD1,-,TGTGCCAGCAGCGTAGGACTCGGGACAGGGGGTTATTCACCCCTCCACTTT,CASSVGLGTGGYSPLHF
TRBJ2-3,TRBV20-1,TRBD2,-,TGCAGTGCCCACCGGCCGAGGGGCGGGGGGTCCCTCACAGATACGCAGTATTTT,CSAHRPRGGGSLTDTQYF
TRBJ2-7,TRBV6-1,TRBD2,many,TGTGCCAGCAGTGAAATGGCGGGACTAGCGAACGAGCAGTACTTC,CASSEMAGLANEQYF
TRBJ1-2,TRBV9,-,many,TGTGCCAGCAGCGTAGAGAGGGGTAACTATGGCTACACCTTC,CASSVERGNYGYTF
TRBJ1-1,TRBV6-5,-,many,TGTGCCAGCAGTTACTTCCAGGGGAACACTGAAGCTTTCTTT,CASSYFQGNTEAFF
TRBJ1-3,TRBV10-3,-,-,TGTGCCATCAGTGAGTCGAGGCAGGGGCAAGGAAACACCATATATTTT,CAISESRQGQGNTIYF
TRBJ1-1,TRBV7-9,TRBD1,-,TGTGCCAGCAGCCAGACAGGGGTGAAACCTGAAGCTTTCTTT,CASSQTGVKPEAFF
TRBJ2-1,TRBV5-1,TRBD1,-,TGCGCCAGCAGCTGGACCGGGACAGGGAATGCCAATGAGCAGTTCTTC,CASSWTGTGNANEQFF